These 5 T cell receptor beta chains were all obtained from the same sample, sequenced in a study of T-cell reconstitution after alpha-beta-depleted transplantation in children. Using unique molecular identifiers, the investigators prepared the TCRbeta library. Each CDR3 protein is one row after TCRdb ran MiXCR on the PCR reads. The data hold nearly 400,000 distinct CDR3 sequences, with around 21% observed a single time. The source material was PBMCs from the stem cell graft donor, sampled from the stem cell graft. These TCRs come from a human donor who donated a stem cell graft to a child with acute myeloid leukemia.

This clonotype turned up a few times. The gene calls are TRBV12-3 or TRBV12-4 and TRBJ2-7, with D tentatively TRBD2 (5 bases). V was shortened by 4 bases and J by 2 bases, with 15 bases between the two germline ends. The CDR3 covers 15 residues. In DNA, the CDR3 is TGTGCCAGCAGTTCCGGGGTCGGCAGAACCTACGAGCAGTACTTC. This sequence encodes CASSSGVGRTYEQYF.

The chain uses TRBV29-1 and TRBJ1-2; unclear D gene. CDR1 is SQVTM, CDR2 ANQGSEA, per germline. The CDR3 has 15 amino acids. Trimming took 0 bases from V and 1 from J, leaving 12 bases between them. The CDR3 bases are TGCAGCGTTGAAGAAAGGACGACCAATAACTATGGCTACACCTTC. Translating gives CSVEERTTNNYGYTF.

The chain links TRBV12-3 or TRBV12-4 to TRBJ2-7; 9 bases are shared with TRBD1. Trimming took 11 bases from V and 0 from J; bases not matched to a gene: 8. This CDR3 comprises 14 residues. The CDR3 protein is CACLRGQGSYEQYF. The DNA for the CDR3 is TGTGCCTGCCTCAGGGGACAGGGCTCCTACGAGCAGTACTTC.

This clonotype was observed many times. V and J are TRBV12-3 or TRBV12-4 and TRBJ2-5; D unresolved. The V end lost 3 bases, the J end lost 4 bases, and 9 bases lay between the germline ends. The CDR3 is 13 residues long. For the CDR3, the DNA is TGTGCCAGCAGTTTGCTCGGGTTAGAGACCCAGTACTTC. It encodes CASSLLGLETQYF.

This clonotype was found a few times. The chain links TRBV10-3 to TRBJ2-1, with 9 bases aligning to TRBD2. Per the germline V gene, CDR1 is ENHRY and CDR2 is SYGVKD. V dropped 2 bases and J dropped 8; count of bases not matched to a gene: 4. CDR3 length equals 14 residues. The CDR3 spells CAISEVSGSYEQFF. CDR3 DNA sequence: TGTGCCATCAGTGAGGTTAGCGGGAGCTATGAGCAGTTCTTC.